These 14 T cell receptor beta chains came from one sample sequenced in a study of T cell repertoires in cytomegalovirus infection. Their cognate antigens are unknown. MiXCR, run by TCRdb on the reads, gives a single entry per CDR3 protein. Among some 800,000 distinct CDR3 sequences listed, about 33% were seen once. Sequencing was performed on cultured CD8+ T cells from PBMCs, taken from culture after CMV antigen stimulation. The source is a human donor in good health (CMV status not recorded). Some clones in this sample may be carry-over from other donors' samples.

The chain carries TRBV27 and TRBJ1-2; maybe TRBD1 (5 bases). V was trimmed by 6 bases and J by 1 base, leaving 15 bases between them. The CDR3 is made up of 15 amino acids. Germline V lookup: CDR1 MNHEY, CDR2 SMNVEV (reference sequence). The CDR3 nucleotides are TGTGCCAGCAGCCTCAGGGACCCTATTAACTATGGCTACACCTTC. Residues: CASSLRDPINYGYTF.

On this clonotype itself: One end of the junction is discordant with germline, which a read error may explain. The chain is built from TRBV2 and TRBJ1-5; TRBD1 might be the D (6 bases). The CDR3 spans 16 residues. Germline loops: CDR1 SNHLY, CDR2 FYNNEI. In DNA form, the CDR3 reads TGTGCCAGCAGTGAAGCGGAGTTCGGGGGCAATCGGCCCCAGCATTTT. The encoded protein is CASSEAEFGGNRPQHF.

As for this clonotype: Given a much more abundant clone one base away, this may be a read error. The J gene is TRBJ1-2, the V gene TRBV7-2; perhaps TRBD1 as D (6 bases). The CDR3 has 14 residues. Germline lookup yields CDR1 SGHTA and CDR2 FQGNSA. The CDR3, as DNA: TGTGTCAGCAGCTTAGGTGGGACAACTTATGGCTACACCTTC. Translation: CVSSLGGTTYGYTF.

The chain is built from TRBV5-1 and TRBJ2-7; weak D call: TRBD2 (5 bases). This CDR3 is built from 14 residues. Germline V gene sequence: CDR1 SGHRS, CDR2 YFSETQ. V was cut by 0 bases and J by 3 bases, with 10 bases left in between. The CDR3: CASSLDTDYYEQYF. The CDR3 nucleotides are TGCGCCAGCAGCTTGGATACAGACTACTACGAGCAGTACTTC.

This clonotype was seen a few times. This chain uses TRBV28 with TRBJ2-3; 7 bases line up with TRBD2. The CDR3 runs 20 residues. Germline V gene sequence: CDR1 MDHEN, CDR2 SYDVKM. Trimming at V came to 4 bases and at J to 4 bases, leaving 23 bases not matched to a gene. CDR3 coding DNA: TGTGCCAGCAGTTCAGGGAGGGTCGCGCCCACGCGTAGGTTGTCAGATACGCAGTATTTT. Translation: CASSSGRVAPTRRLSDTQYF.

The chain uses TRBV12-3 or TRBV12-4 and TRBJ2-1; TRBD2 matches 7 bases. The CDR3 is 15 amino acids. Unmatched junction bases numbered 8, after V lost 6 bases and J lost 3 bases. The CDR3 reads CASSLSREGYNEQFF. The CDR3 coding sequence is TGTGCCAGCAGCTTGTCGAGGGAGGGCTACAATGAGCAGTTCTTC.

V is TRBV9 and J is TRBJ2-7; TRBD2 agrees at 8 bases. The CDR3 covers 16 residues. The germline V gene encodes CDR1 SGDLS and CDR2 YYNGEE. Trimming at V came to 4 bases and at J to 2 bases, leaving 11 bases not matched to a gene. The CDR3 bases are TGTGCCAGCAGCCCAGCCGGGCGGGGGGTCCCCTACGAGCAGTACTTC. It translates to CASSPAGRGVPYEQYF.

V gene TRBV29-1 combines with J gene TRBJ2-1, with 8 bases identical to TRBD1. The CDR3 has 14 amino acids. Germline V gene sequence: CDR1 SQVTM, CDR2 ANQGSEA. The V gene end was trimmed by 0 bases and the J gene end by 9 bases; junction bases not matched to a gene: 7. CDR3 DNA sequence: TGCAGCGTTGAAGAGGTCGGACAGGGCAGTGAGCAGTTCTTC. The encoded protein is CSVEEVGQGSEQFF.

This clonotype rates as medium-sized. The CDR3 DNA follows: TGTGCCAGCAGCCCGGGACACCTTTACGAGCAGTACTTC. This sequence encodes CASSPGHLYEQYF. J is TRBJ2-7 and V is TRBV7-6; D may be TRBD1 (6 bases). Germline CDR1 and CDR2: SGHVS and FNYEAQ. CDR3 length: 13 amino acids. V lost 5 bases, J lost 4 bases, and 12 bases lay in between. Filled out from reference TRBV7-6 and TRBJ2-7, the complete variable domain reads GAGVSQSPRYKVTKRGQDVALRCDPISGHVSLYWYRQALGQGPEFLTYFNYEAQQDKSGLPNDRFSAERPEGSISTLTIQRTEQRDSAMYRCASSPGHLYEQYFGPGTRLTVT.

This clonotype has a handful of counts. The chain couples TRBV19 to TRBJ1-1; 7 bases agree with TRBD1. CDR1 LNHDA and CDR2 SQIVND come from the germline V gene (reference sequence). V shed 7 bases, J shed 1 base, and the junction held 3 bases outside the gene matches. The CDR3 is made up of 13 amino acids. The CDR3: CASKDRANTEAFF. For the CDR3, the DNA is TGTGCCAGTAAAGACAGGGCGAACACTGAAGCTTTCTTT. The full variable domain, rest sourced from reference TRBV19 and TRBJ1-1, is DGGITQSPKYLFRKEGQNVTLSCEQNLNHDAMYWYRQDPGQGLRLIYYSQIVNDFQKGDIAEGYSVSREKKESFPLTVTSAQKNPTAFYLCASKDRANTEAFFGQGTRLTVV.

In this sample, this clonotype turned up a few times. The J gene is TRBJ2-3, the V gene TRBV5-4; tentative D call: TRBD2 (6 bases). Germline CDR1 and CDR2: SGHNT and YYREEE (reference sequence). Between the trimmed V and J ends, which lost 4 bases and 2 bases, there was a span of 14 bases. The length of the CDR3 is 15 residues. This CDR3 reads CASSRDSGTTDTQYF. CDR3 coding DNA: TGTGCCAGCAGCCGCGATAGCGGAACCACAGATACGCAGTATTTT. Using reference TRBV5-4 and TRBJ2-3 for the parts outside the CDR3, the full variable domain is ETGVTQSPTHLIKTRGQQVTLRCSSQSGHNTVSWYQQALGQGPQFIFQYYREEENGRGNFPPRFSGLQFPNYSSELNVNALELDDSALYLCASSRDSGTTDTQYFGPGTRLTVL.

V is TRBV4-1 and J is TRBJ2-5, with a weak D call TRBD1 (6 bases). Germline V gene sequence: CDR1 MGHRA, CDR2 YSYEKL. Deletions cut 4 bases from V and 5 bases from J, with 20 bases between. CDR3 length: 16 amino acids. The CDR3, as DNA: TGCGCCAGCAGCCCCTCCTTGGGGACATTTGAGGAGACCCAGTACTTC. It is translated as CASSPSLGTFEETQYF.

The V call is TRBV12-3 or TRBV12-4, the J call TRBJ1-1, with D perhaps matching TRBD1 (5 bases). The ends were cut back, 7 bases at V and 12 bases at J, with 21 bases in the middle. There are 13 residues in the CDR3. The CDR3: CASTTLTGGGPFF. In nucleotides, the CDR3 is TGTGCCAGCACCACTCTTACCGGGGGGGGTCCTTTCTTT.

Notes on this clonotype: This may stem from a read error, because a much larger clone lies one nucleotide away. The chain carries TRBV12-3 or TRBV12-4 and TRBJ1-1, with D tentatively TRBD1 (6 bases). This CDR3 spans 17 amino acids. CDR3 sequence: CVSSFIVGTPANTEAFF. The CDR3 nucleotides are TGTGTCAGCAGTTTTATAGTGGGGACACCGGCGAACACTGAAGCTTTCTTT.